These 29 T cell receptor beta chains were all obtained from the same sample, sequenced in a study of T-cell memory formation after mild COVID-19. TCRdb fed the 5' RACE reads into MiXCR, producing one record per CDR3 protein. The sample lists roughly 500,000 distinct CDR3 sequences; just over 20% were seen once. Sequenced: PBMCs or a T cell subset sorted from them (not recorded which). The receptors shown here come from an adult woman who had mild COVID-19 (a few samples of this study predate the infection). Cell type and time point are not known.

This clonotype occurred a few times. This chain links TRBV15 with TRBJ2-2; 11 bases are a match to TRBD2. Trimming at V came to 3 bases and at J to 0 bases, leaving 3 bases not matched to a gene. Per the germline V gene, CDR1 is LNHNV and CDR2 is YYDKDF (reference sequence). The CDR3 consists of 17 residues. The CDR3 here is CATSRGLADANTGELFF. In nucleotides, the CDR3 is TGTGCCACCAGCAGGGGACTAGCGGATGCGAACACCGGGGAGCTGTTTTTT.

This clonotype came up a few times. CDR3 bases: TGTGCCAGCAGTTACTCGTCGACAGGGGACAACTATGGCTACACCTTC. This encodes CASSYSSTGDNYGYTF. The chain uses TRBV6-5 and TRBJ1-2; TRBD1 matches at 8 bases. This CDR3 is built from 16 residues. V was pared by 0 bases and J by 2 bases, with 5 bases of the junction left unmatched. The germline CDR1 and CDR2 sequences are MNHEY and SVGAGI.

The rearrangement links TRBV9 to TRBJ2-5; D is undetermined. V was cut by 0 bases and J by 0 bases, with 6 bases left in between. The CDR3 sequence is 14 residues long. Looked up from germline, CDR1 is SGDLS and CDR2 is YYNGEE. CDR3 region: CASSVGGYQETQYF. Written as DNA, the CDR3 is TGTGCCAGCAGCGTAGGGGGATACCAAGAGACCCAGTACTTC.

V and J are TRBV6-5 and TRBJ2-3; tentative D call: TRBD2 (6 bases). Trimming shortened V by 7 bases and J by 5 bases, and 13 bases separated the two germline ends. The germline gives CDR1 MNHEY, CDR2 SVGAGI. The CDR3 extends over 13 amino acids. The CDR3 here is CASTEGGRDTQYF. CDR3 nucleotide sequence: TGTGCCAGCACTGAGGGAGGACGAGATACGCAGTATTTT.

The genes are TRBV5-1 and TRBJ2-1; D call uncertain. CDR1 and CDR2 (germline): SGHRS, YFSETQ. The CDR3 spans 17 residues. V dropped 0 bases and J dropped 2 bases, with 15 bases sitting between them. The DNA of the CDR3 is TGCGCCAGCAGCTTGGGAATAGGCGGCCCTACCTACAATGAGCAGTTCTTC. The encoded protein is CASSLGIGGPTYNEQFF.

J is TRBJ1-1 and V is TRBV4-3; D ambiguous. This CDR3 region has 16 residues. V was clipped by 0 bases and J by 1 base, with 12 bases between them. The germline gives CDR1 LGHNA, CDR2 YSLEER. The chain's CDR3 is CASSQDITRENTEAFF. CDR3 DNA: TGCGCCAGCAGCCAAGATATCACGAGGGAGAACACTGAAGCTTTCTTT.

This clonotype was picked up a small number of times. V gene TRBV4-1 combines with J gene TRBJ2-7; TRBD1 agrees at 8 bases. The CDR3 runs 15 residues. Germline V CDR1 and CDR2: MGHRA, YSYEKL. V shed 4 bases and J 2 bases; nucleotides not matched to a gene: 7. The chain's CDR3 is CASSREPGQAYEQYF. The CDR3 DNA is TGCGCCAGCAGCCGCGAACCGGGACAGGCCTACGAGCAGTACTTC.

This clonotype was seen a few times. The V gene is TRBV5-1, the J gene TRBJ2-3; TRBD1 matches at 8 bases. V trimming: 2 bases; J trimming: 2 bases; junction bases outside the gene matches: 7. This CDR3 is 16 amino acids long. Germline V CDR1 and CDR2: SGHRS, YFSETQ. The CDR3 reads CASSLKTGAFTDTQYF. In nucleotides, the CDR3 is TGCGCCAGCAGCTTAAAGACAGGGGCCTTCACAGATACGCAGTATTTT.

This chain connects TRBV20-1 to TRBJ2-1; TRBD2 agrees at 8 bases. The junction had 7 bases not matched to a gene; V was cut back by 2 bases and J by 1 base. From germline, CDR1 is DFQATT and CDR2 SNEGSKA (reference sequence). CDR3 length: 16 amino acids. The CDR3 coding sequence is TGCAGTGCTAGAATAGCGGGATTGAGATCCTACAATGAGCAGTTCTTC. Protein: CSARIAGLRSYNEQFF.

The chain employs TRBV7-2 and TRBJ1-1, with TRBD1 matching 8 bases. The CDR3 is 15 residues long. Germline CDR1 reads SGHTA; CDR2 reads FQGNSA. V lost 1 base to trimming and J lost 5 bases; unmatched junction nucleotides: 6. CDR3 nucleotides: TGTGCCAGCAGCTTAGTTACAGGGGGGAAGACTGAAGCTTTCTTT. This sequence encodes CASSLVTGGKTEAFF.

This clonotype appeared once. The rearrangement links TRBV20-1 to TRBJ2-2; 10 nucleotides agree with TRBD2. CDR1 and CDR2 (germline): DFQATT, SNEGSKA (reference sequence). The CDR3 sequence is 15 residues long. V trimming: 3 bases; J trimming: 2 bases; junction bases outside the gene matches: 3. CDR3 nucleotides: TGCAGTGCTAGGGCTAGCGGGGGTAACACCGGGGAGCTGTTTTTT. Translation: CSARASGGNTGELFF.

V gene TRBV7-9 combines with J gene TRBJ1-5; weak D call: TRBD1 (6 bases). The CDR3 is made up of 18 amino acids. Trimming pared 1 base from V and 2 bases from J, leaving 18 bases between. CDR1 and CDR2 from the germline V gene are SEHNR and FQNEAQ (reference sequence). CDR3 nucleotides: TGTGCCAGCAGCTTAGGGGATCTATTGAGGACAGGCAATCAGCCCCAGCATTTT. It codes for CASSLGDLLRTGNQPQHF.

This chain links TRBV7-8 with TRBJ2-1, with TRBD2 matching 11 bases. The CDR3 has 19 residues. Germline CDR1 and CDR2: SGHVS and FQNEAQ. V dropped 3 bases and J dropped 6; count of bases not matched to a gene: 16. The CDR3 bases are TGTGCCAGCAGCTTTACGATTAAAGTTAGCGGGAGGGCCATCAATGAGCAGTTCTTC. Protein: CASSFTIKVSGRAINEQFF.

This clonotype was seen at least ten times. CDR3 residues: CASSPRPPGTRAFF. CDR3 sequence (DNA): TGTGCCAGCAGCCCCCGGCCCCCTGGGACCCGAGCTTTCTTT. This sequence joins TRBV7-2 and TRBJ1-1; D may be TRBD1 (5 bases). The CDR3 is made up of 14 amino acids. Germline assignment: CDR1 SGHTA and CDR2 FQGNSA. Trimming cost V 5 bases and J 10 bases, with 20 bases left between them.

The V and J genes are TRBV5-1 and TRBJ1-2; D gene ambiguous. Germline V CDR1 and CDR2: SGHRS, YFSETQ. V lost 4 bases, J lost 8 bases, and 15 bases lay in between. The CDR3 is 13 residues long. DNA for the CDR3: TGCGCCAGCAGCACGGCCATGGGAGGAGGCTACACCTTC. Translating it yields CASSTAMGGGYTF.

The table lists this clonotype with a few counts. This rearrangement joins TRBV5-1 to TRBJ2-7; D unresolved. The CDR3 is 13 residues long. Germline V gene sequence: CDR1 SGHRS, CDR2 YFSETQ. Trimming stripped 4 bases from V and 2 bases from J, with 10 bases between. The CDR3 region is CASSTDRTYEQYF. DNA of the CDR3: TGCGCCAGCAGCACCGACCGGACCTACGAGCAGTACTTC.

This clonotype was picked up a small number of times. The chain employs TRBV20-1 and TRBJ2-3, with 7 positions matching TRBD1. V lost 0 bases and J lost 0; bases outside the gene matches: 0. The CDR3 length is 14 residues. Germline V CDR1 and CDR2: DFQATT, SNEGSKA (reference sequence). Here the CDR3 DNA reads TGCAGTGCTAGAGAGACAGGGAGCACAGATACGCAGTATTTT. It encodes CSARETGSTDTQYF.

The rearrangement uses TRBV5-1 and TRBJ2-7; 7 nucleotides agree with TRBD1. V shed 0 bases and J 1 base; nucleotides not matched to a gene: 4. This CDR3 is 15 amino acids long. Looked up from germline, CDR1 is SGHRS and CDR2 is YFSETQ. The CDR3: CASSLGTGASYEQYF. The CDR3 nucleotides read TGCGCCAGCAGCTTGGGGACAGGAGCTTCCTACGAGCAGTACTTC.

This clonotype was found many times. The CDR3 reads CASSLGTGDVSYNEQFF. In nucleotides, the CDR3 is TGTGCCAGCAGCTTAGGGACCGGGGACGTCTCCTACAATGAGCAGTTCTTC. V gene TRBV7-8 combines with J gene TRBJ2-1; D is tentatively TRBD1 or TRBD2 (5 bases each). Between the trimmed V and J ends, which lost 1 base and 0 bases, there was a span of 13 bases. The CDR3 is 17 amino acids. CDR1 is SGHVS, CDR2 FQNEAQ, per germline.

The V gene is TRBV27, the J gene TRBJ2-1; D unresolved. In germline, CDR1 is MNHEY, CDR2 SMNVEV (reference sequence). The V and J ends lost 6 bases and 4 bases respectively, with 19 bases between them. The CDR3 has 16 residues. CDR3 DNA: TGTGCCAGCAGGACCAACTTCTTAGGGCCTTACAATGAGCAGTTCTTC. Translation gives CASRTNFLGPYNEQFF.

The chain recombines TRBV20-1 with TRBJ2-2, with 10 positions matching TRBD1. CDR3 length: 14 amino acids. The V and J ends lost 4 bases and 3 bases, in that order; junction bases with no gene match: 2. Germline CDR1 DFQATT, CDR2 SNEGSKA (reference sequence). This CDR3 is CSAKGTGDTGELFF. CDR3 coding DNA: TGCAGTGCTAAGGGGACAGGGGACACCGGGGAGCTGTTTTTT.

CDR3 DNA sequence: TGTGCCAGCAGTTTGGTCCCGTTCTATGGCTACACCTTC. It translates to CASSLVPFYGYTF. The genes are TRBV12-3 or TRBV12-4 and TRBJ1-2, with D hard to call. The CDR3 runs to 13 residues. V was shortened by 3 bases and J by 4 bases, with 9 bases between the two germline ends.

This clonotype has just a few counts. This CDR3 reads CASRYGTSGPYEQYF. CDR3 nucleotide sequence: TGTGCCAGCAGATACGGGACTAGCGGTCCCTACGAGCAGTACTTC. The chain combines TRBV27 with TRBJ2-7, with 11 bases identical to TRBD2. Germline loops: CDR1 MNHEY, CDR2 SMNVEV (reference sequence). Trimming took 6 bases from V and 2 from J; bases not matched to a gene: 6. The CDR3 totals 15 residues.

This clonotype was picked up a small number of times. This chain uses TRBV25-1 with TRBJ1-6, with D unresolved. The CDR3 is 14 amino acids. V lost 4 bases, J lost 10 bases, and 14 bases lay in between. CDR1 is MGHDK and CDR2 is SYGVNS in the germline V gene. The DNA of the CDR3 is TGTGCCAGCAGTGGTTATCAGGTGGACTCACCCCTCCACTTT. Translation gives CASSGYQVDSPLHF.

The chain links TRBV12-3 or TRBV12-4 to TRBJ2-1; 7 bases agree with TRBD2. V lost 10 bases to trimming and J lost 8 bases; unmatched junction nucleotides: 17. The CDR3 consists of 15 residues. The CDR3 nucleotides read TGTGCCACCCTGGGTGGTGTGGGAGGGAAGGATGAGCAGTTCTTC. Its translation is CATLGGVGGKDEQFF.

This clonotype was seen a few times. The rearrangement joins TRBV7-2 to TRBJ2-5, with unresolved D. The CDR3 totals 13 residues. CDR1 is SGHTA and CDR2 is FQGNSA in the germline V gene. The germline V and J ends were trimmed by 4 bases and 7 bases, with 13 bases remaining between them. The CDR3 sequence: CASSWTLLGTQYF. DNA of the CDR3: TGTGCCAGCAGCTGGACCCTGCTTGGGACCCAGTACTTC. Complete variable domain (other parts from reference TRBV7-2 and TRBJ2-5): GAGVSQSPSNKVTEKGKDVELRCDPISGHTALYWYRQSLGQGLEFLIYFQGNSAPDKSGLPSDRFSAERTGGSVSTLTIQRTQQEDSAVYLCASSWTLLGTQYFGPGTRLLVL.

This clonotype showed up just a few times. The chain recombines TRBV29-1 with TRBJ2-7; maybe TRBD2 (5 bases). CDR1 SQVTM and CDR2 ANQGSEA come from the germline V gene. This CDR3 has 9 amino acids. CDR3 bases: TGCAGAGTAGGAGGCGAGCAGTACTTC. Translating it yields CRVGGEQYF.

The chain combines TRBV18 with TRBJ2-1; D is possibly TRBD1 (5 bases). The germline V and J ends were trimmed by 6 bases and 0 bases, with 12 bases remaining between them. CDR3 length: 15 residues. Germline V gene lookup returns CDR1 KGHSH and CDR2 LQKENI. CDR3 nucleotides: TGTGCCAGCTCCTACAGGACAAGCTCCTACAATGAGCAGTTCTTC. Residues: CASSYRTSSYNEQFF.

The J gene is TRBJ2-7, the V gene TRBV18; 7 bases align to TRBD2. The CDR3 runs to 14 residues. The trim removed 5 bases at V and 3 bases at J, leaving 7 bases unmatched. Germline CDR1 and CDR2: KGHSH and LQKENI. This CDR3 is CASSTGGSHYEQYF. In nucleotides, the CDR3 is TGTGCCAGCTCAACTGGCGGGAGCCACTACGAGCAGTACTTC.